These 8 T cell receptor beta chains originate from one sample sequenced in a study of identical twins. TCRdb re-analysed the 5' RACE reads in MiXCR, keeping a single row per CDR3 protein. The sample comprises approximately 350,000 distinct CDR3 sequences, around 12% of which are singletons, and around 7.8% rests with the top ten. The same data also contributed to another study, on yellow fever vaccine responses in identical twins.

Input material: CD8+ T cells sorted from blood. The receptors stem from a woman between 18 and 29 years old in good health.

This clonotype was observed a handful of times. The rearrangement joins TRBV6-1 to TRBJ2-3; the match to TRBD2 covers 10 bases. After removal of 5 bases from V and 6 bases from J, the junction contained 8 bases not matched to a gene. This CDR3 is built from 15 residues. CDR1 and CDR2 from the germline V gene are MNHNS and SASEGT. CDR3 in DNA: TGTGCCAGCAGTACCTTAGCGGGGGGATATGATACGCAGTATTTT. It encodes CASSTLAGGYDTQYF.

This clonotype was detected only a few times. The V and J genes are TRBV12-3 or TRBV12-4 and TRBJ2-1, with D possibly TRBD2 on 5 matching bases. Trimming left V 7 bases short and J 0 bases short, with 13 bases between. CDR3 length equals 15 residues. The CDR3 nucleotides read TGTGCCAGCATCGGTGGGGAGAGCTCCTACAATGAGCAGTTCTTC. Translating it yields CASIGGESSYNEQFF.

This clonotype occurred many times. The chain uses TRBV7-9 and TRBJ2-2, with D uncertain. This CDR3 contains 15 residues. Germline V lookup: CDR1 SEHNR, CDR2 FQNEAQ (reference sequence). Trimming shortened V by 1 base and J by 1 base, and 7 bases separated the two germline ends. CDR3 nucleotide sequence: TGTGCCAGCAGCTTAGTGGACGAGAACACCGGGGAGCTGTTTTTT. Translating it yields CASSLVDENTGELFF.

There are a few counts of this clonotype. The chain has TRBV10-3 and TRBJ2-1; 9 bases agree with TRBD2. Per the germline V gene, CDR1 is ENHRY and CDR2 is SYGVKD. The CDR3 contains 16 residues. The trim removed 0 bases at V and 2 bases at J, leaving 2 bases unmatched. CDR3: CAISESLAGTYNEQFF. The CDR3 region has the DNA TGTGCCATCAGTGAGTCCCTAGCGGGAACCTACAATGAGCAGTTCTTC.

This clonotype was seen many times. The gene calls are TRBV24-1 and TRBJ2-2; D is undetermined. Deletions cut 3 bases from V and 8 bases from J, with 15 bases between. This CDR3 region has 15 residues. Per the germline V gene, CDR1 is KGHDR and CDR2 is SFDVKD. This CDR3 is CATSDPAYTEGELFF. Here the CDR3 DNA reads TGTGCCACCAGTGATCCTGCTTACACCGAGGGGGAGCTGTTTTTT.

V gene TRBV7-9 combines with J gene TRBJ2-5; D perhaps matches TRBD2 (5 bases). V was clipped by 1 base and J by 0 bases, with 12 bases between them. Germline CDR1 is SEHNR and CDR2 is FQNEAQ (reference sequence). This CDR3 region has 16 residues. This CDR3 is CASSLGDSANQETQYF. In DNA form, the CDR3 reads TGTGCCAGCAGCTTAGGTGATAGCGCGAACCAAGAGACCCAGTACTTC. Together with reference TRBV7-9 and TRBJ2-5, the CDR3 gives the full variable domain: DTGVSQNPRHKITKRGQNVTFRCDPISEHNRLYWYRQTLGQGPEFLTYFQNEAQLEKSRLLSDRFSAERPKGSFSTLEIQRTEQGDSAMYLCASSLGDSANQETQYFGPGTRLLVL.

This clonotype was observed many times. J is TRBJ2-7 and V is TRBV27; D may be TRBD1 (5 bases). CDR1 MNHEY and CDR2 SMNVEV come from the germline V gene (reference sequence). This CDR3 has 13 amino acids. The V gene lost 3 bases and the J gene lost 3 bases, with 9 bases spanning the gap. This CDR3 is CASSFGQGYEQYF. CDR3 DNA: TGTGCCAGCAGTTTTGGGCAGGGCTACGAGCAGTACTTC.

The chain has TRBV5-6 and TRBJ2-1, with TRBD2 as a possible D gene (6 bases). Germline CDR1 SGHDT, CDR2 YYEEEE. V gave up 0 bases and J gave up 6 bases, with 10 bases separating them. The CDR3 is 14 residues long. In nucleotides, the CDR3 is TGTGCCAGCAGCTTGGTTCAGGGAGGCAATGAGCAGTTCTTC. Protein: CASSLVQGGNEQFF.